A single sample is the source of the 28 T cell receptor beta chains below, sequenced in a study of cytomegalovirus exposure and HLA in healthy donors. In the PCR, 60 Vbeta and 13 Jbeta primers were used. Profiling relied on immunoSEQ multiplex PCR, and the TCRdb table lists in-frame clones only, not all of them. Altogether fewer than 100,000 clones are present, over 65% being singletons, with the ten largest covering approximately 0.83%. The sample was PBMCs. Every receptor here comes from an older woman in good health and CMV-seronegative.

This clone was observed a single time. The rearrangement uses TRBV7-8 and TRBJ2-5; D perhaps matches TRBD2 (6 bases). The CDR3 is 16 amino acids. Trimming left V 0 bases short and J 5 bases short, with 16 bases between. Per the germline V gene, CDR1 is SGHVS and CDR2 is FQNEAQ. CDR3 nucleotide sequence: TGTGCCAGCAGCTTAGCGCTGGCACCTGGGAGGGAGACCCAGTACTTC. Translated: CASSLALAPGRETQYF.

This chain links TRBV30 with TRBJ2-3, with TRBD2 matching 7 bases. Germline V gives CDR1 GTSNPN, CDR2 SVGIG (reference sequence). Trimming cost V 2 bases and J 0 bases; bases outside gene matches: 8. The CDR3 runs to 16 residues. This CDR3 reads CAWSKTLAASTDTQYF. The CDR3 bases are TGTGCCTGGAGTAAAACTCTAGCGGCTAGCACAGATACGCAGTATTTT.

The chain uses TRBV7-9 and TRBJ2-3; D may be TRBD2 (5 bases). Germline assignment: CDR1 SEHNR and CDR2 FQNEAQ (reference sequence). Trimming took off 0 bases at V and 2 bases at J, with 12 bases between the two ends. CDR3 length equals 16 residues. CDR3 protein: CASSLAEASLTDTQYF. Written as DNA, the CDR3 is TGTGCCAGCAGCTTAGCGGAGGCCTCCCTCACAGATACGCAGTATTTT.

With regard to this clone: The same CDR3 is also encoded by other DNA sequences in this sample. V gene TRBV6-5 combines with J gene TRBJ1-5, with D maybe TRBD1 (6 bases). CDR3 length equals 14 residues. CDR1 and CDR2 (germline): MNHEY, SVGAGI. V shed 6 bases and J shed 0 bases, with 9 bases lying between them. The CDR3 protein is CASSRTVSNQPQHF. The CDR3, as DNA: TGTGCCAGCAGCCGGACAGTTAGCAATCAGCCCCAGCATTTT.

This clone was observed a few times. The CDR3 DNA reads as TGCGCCAGCAGTGTGGGGAGGGCCGTCGACGAGCAGTACTTC. Residues: CASSVGRAVDEQYF. V gene TRBV10-2 combines with J gene TRBJ2-7; 7 bases map to TRBD2. The CDR3 has 14 residues. V lost 4 bases to trimming and J lost 5 bases; unmatched junction nucleotides: 8. Germline V gene sequence: CDR1 WSHSY, CDR2 SAAADI.

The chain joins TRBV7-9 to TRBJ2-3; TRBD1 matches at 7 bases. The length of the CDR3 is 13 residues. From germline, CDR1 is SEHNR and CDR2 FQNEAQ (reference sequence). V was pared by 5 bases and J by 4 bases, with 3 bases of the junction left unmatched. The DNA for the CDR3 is TGTGCCAGCAGCAGGACAGGAGCAGATACGCAGTATTTT. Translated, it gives CASSRTGADTQYF.

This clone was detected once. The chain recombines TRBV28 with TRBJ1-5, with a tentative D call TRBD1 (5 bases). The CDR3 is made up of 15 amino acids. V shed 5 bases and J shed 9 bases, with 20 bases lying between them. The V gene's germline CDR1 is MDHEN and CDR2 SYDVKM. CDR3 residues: CASSHRASRTSPQHF. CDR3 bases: TGTGCCAGCAGTCATAGGGCCTCCCGGACATCGCCCCAGCATTTT. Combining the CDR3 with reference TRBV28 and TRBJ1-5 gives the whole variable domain DVKVTQSSRYLVKRTGEKVFLECVQDMDHENMFWYRQDPGLGLRLIYFSYDVKMKEKGDIPEGYSVSREKKERFSLILESASTNQTSMYLCASSHRASRTSPQHFGDGTRLSIL.

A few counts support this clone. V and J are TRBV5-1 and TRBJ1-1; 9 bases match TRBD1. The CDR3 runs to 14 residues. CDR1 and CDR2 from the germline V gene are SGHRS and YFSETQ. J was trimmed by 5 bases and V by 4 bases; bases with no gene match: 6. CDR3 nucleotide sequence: TGCGCCAGCAGCCCGAACAGGGGGCCAACTGAAGCTTTCTTT. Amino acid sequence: CASSPNRGPTEAFF.

Here the CDR3 DNA reads TGTGCCAGCAATAAATTCAGCGGGAGTCCCGACGAGCAGTACTTC. As protein: CASNKFSGSPDEQYF. The chain recombines TRBV27 with TRBJ2-7, with 8 bases that match TRBD2. With 7 bases clipped from V and 5 bases from J, the junction kept 13 bases outside the gene matches. The CDR3 is 15 residues long. Germline V CDR1 and CDR2: MNHEY, SMNVEV (reference sequence).

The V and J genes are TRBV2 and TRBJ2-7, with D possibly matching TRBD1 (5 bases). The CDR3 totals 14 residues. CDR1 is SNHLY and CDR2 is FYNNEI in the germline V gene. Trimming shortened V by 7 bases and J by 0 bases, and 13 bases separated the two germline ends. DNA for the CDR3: TGTGCCAGCAAGGTGGTTGGGGCCTCCTACGAGCAGTACTTC. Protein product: CASKVVGASYEQYF.

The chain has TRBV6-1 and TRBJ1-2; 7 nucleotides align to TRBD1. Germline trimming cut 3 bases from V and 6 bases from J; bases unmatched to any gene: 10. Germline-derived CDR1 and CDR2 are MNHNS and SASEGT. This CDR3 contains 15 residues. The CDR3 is CASSERRQGVHGYTF. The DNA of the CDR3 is TGTGCCAGCAGTGAGCGACGACAGGGCGTCCATGGCTACACCTTC.

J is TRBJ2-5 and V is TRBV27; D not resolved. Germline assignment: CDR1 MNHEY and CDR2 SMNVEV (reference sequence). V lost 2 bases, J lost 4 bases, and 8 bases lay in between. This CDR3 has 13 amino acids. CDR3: CASSLVFRETQYF. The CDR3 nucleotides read TGTGCCAGCAGTTTAGTTTTTAGAGAGACCCAGTACTTC.

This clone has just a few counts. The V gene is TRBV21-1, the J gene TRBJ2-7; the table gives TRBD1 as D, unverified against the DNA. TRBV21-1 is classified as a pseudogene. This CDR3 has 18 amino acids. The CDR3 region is CASSKVSPGTGDFYEQYF. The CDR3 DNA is TGTGCCAGCAGCAAAGTTAGCCCCGGGACAGGGGACTTCTACGAGCAGTACTTC.

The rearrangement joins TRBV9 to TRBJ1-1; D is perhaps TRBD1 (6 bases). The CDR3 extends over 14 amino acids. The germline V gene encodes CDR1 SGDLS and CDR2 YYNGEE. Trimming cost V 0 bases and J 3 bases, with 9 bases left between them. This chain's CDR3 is CASSVVPGDTEAFF. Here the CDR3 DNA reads TGTGCCAGCAGCGTAGTCCCAGGGGACACTGAAGCTTTCTTT.

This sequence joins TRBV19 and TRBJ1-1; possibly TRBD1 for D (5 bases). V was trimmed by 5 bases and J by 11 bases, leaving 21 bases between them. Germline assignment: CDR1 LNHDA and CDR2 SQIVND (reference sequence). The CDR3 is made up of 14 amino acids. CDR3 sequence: CASSLSSGERGAFF. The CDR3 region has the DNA TGTGCCAGTAGTTTGTCGTCGGGGGAGCGCGGCGCTTTCTTT.

Here the CDR3 reads CAWSVGQGKISTDTQYF. CDR3 sequence (DNA): TGTGCCTGGAGTGTGGGACAGGGAAAAATAAGCACAGATACGCAGTATTTT. The V gene is TRBV30, the J gene TRBJ2-3; 9 bases align to TRBD1. The CDR3 sequence is 17 residues long. J gave up 0 bases and V 0 bases, and 7 bases lay outside the gene matches. CDR1 and CDR2 from the germline V gene are GTSNPN and SVGIG (reference sequence).

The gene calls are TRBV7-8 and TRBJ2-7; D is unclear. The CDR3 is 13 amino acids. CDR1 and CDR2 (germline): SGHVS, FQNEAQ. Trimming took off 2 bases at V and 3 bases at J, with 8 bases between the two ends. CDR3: CASSLYSSYEQYF. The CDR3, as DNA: TGTGCCAGCAGCTTATATTCGAGCTACGAGCAGTACTTC.

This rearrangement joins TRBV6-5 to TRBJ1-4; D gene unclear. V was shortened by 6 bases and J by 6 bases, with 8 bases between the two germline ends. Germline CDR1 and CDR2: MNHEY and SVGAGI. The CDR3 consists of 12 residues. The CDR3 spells CASSTGDEKLFF. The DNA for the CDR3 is TGTGCCAGCAGCACCGGGGATGAAAAACTGTTTTTT.

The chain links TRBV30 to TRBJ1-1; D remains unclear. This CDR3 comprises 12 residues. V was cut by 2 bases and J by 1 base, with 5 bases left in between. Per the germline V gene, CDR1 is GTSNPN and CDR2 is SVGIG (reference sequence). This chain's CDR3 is CAWSWQNTEAFF. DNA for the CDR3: TGTGCCTGGAGTTGGCAGAACACTGAAGCTTTCTTT.

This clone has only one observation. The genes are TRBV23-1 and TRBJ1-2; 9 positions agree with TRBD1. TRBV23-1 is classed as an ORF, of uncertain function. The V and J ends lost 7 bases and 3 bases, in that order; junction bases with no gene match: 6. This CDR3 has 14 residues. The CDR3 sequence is CASNHRDRDYGYTF. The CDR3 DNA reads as TGCGCCAGCAACCACCGGGACAGGGACTATGGCTACACCTTC.

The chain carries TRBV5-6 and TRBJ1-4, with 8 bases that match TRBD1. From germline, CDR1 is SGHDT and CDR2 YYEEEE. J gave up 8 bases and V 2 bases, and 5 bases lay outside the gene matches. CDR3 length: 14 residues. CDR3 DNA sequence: TGTGCCAGCAGCTTCGGGACAGGTCGGGAAAAACTGTTTTTT. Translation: CASSFGTGREKLFF.

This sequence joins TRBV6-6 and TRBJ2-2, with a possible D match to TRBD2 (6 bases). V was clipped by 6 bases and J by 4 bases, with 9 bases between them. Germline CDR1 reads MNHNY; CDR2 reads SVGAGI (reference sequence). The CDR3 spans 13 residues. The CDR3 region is CASRGGRTGELFF. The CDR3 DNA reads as TGTGCCAGCAGGGGGGGACGCACCGGGGAGCTGTTTTTT.

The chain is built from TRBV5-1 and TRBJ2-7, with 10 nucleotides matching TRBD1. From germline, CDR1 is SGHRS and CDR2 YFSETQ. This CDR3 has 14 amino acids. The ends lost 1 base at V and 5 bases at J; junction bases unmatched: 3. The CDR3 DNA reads TGCGCCAGCAGCTTGCTTGGACAGGGGGACGAGCAGTACTTC. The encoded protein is CASSLLGQGDEQYF.

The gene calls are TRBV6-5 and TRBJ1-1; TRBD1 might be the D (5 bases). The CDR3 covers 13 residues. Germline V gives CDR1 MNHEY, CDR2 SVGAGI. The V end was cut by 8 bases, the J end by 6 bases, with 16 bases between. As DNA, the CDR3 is TGTGCCAGCCTTCAACGGGGGATCGCTGAAGCTTTCTTT. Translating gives CASLQRGIAEAFF.

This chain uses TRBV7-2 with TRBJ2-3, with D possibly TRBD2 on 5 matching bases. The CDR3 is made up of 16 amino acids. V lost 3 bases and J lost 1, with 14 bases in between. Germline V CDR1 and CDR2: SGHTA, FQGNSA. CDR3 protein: CASSFPLAGGTDTQYF. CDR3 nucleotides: TGTGCCAGCAGCTTTCCTCTAGCTGGGGGCACAGATACGCAGTATTTT.

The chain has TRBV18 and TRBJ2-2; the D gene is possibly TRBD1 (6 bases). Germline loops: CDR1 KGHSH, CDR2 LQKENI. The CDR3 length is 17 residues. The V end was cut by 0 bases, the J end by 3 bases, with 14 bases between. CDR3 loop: CASSPPIGTPYTGELFF. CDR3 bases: TGTGCCAGCTCACCACCGATCGGGACACCATACACCGGGGAGCTGTTTTTT.

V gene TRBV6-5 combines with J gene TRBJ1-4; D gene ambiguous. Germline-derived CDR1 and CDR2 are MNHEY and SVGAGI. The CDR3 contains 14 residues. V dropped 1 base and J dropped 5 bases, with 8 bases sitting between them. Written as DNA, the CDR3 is TGTGCCAGCAGTTACTACGCAGGAAATGAAAAACTGTTTTTT. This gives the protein CASSYYAGNEKLFF.

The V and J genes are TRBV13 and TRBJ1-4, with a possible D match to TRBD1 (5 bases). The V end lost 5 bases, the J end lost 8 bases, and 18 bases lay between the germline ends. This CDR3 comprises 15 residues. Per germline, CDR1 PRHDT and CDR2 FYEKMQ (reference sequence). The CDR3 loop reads CASSISTGYGEKLFF. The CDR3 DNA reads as TGTGCCAGCAGCATTTCTACAGGATACGGGGAAAAACTGTTTTTT.